This TCR beta chain comes out of a study of blood T cells in healthy people across ages. Combining a sample-barcoded 5' primer with a J-beta primer mix, a second PCR ran for roughly 7 to 11 cycles. A tag from a template-switch adaptor with 12 random nucleotides marked each cDNA molecule. TCRdb processed the 5' RACE reads anew with MiXCR; each CDR3 protein has one entry. The sample contains under 1 million distinct CDR3 sequences, approximately 48% of which appear only once. This clonotype showed up many times. This CDR3 comprises 13 residues. From germline, CDR1 is SGHTA and CDR2 FQGNSA. After removal of 3 bases from V and 7 bases from J, the junction contained 4 bases not matched to a gene. Approximately 10 milliliters was the volume of peripheral blood drawn from each donor.

The chain links TRBV7-2 to TRBJ2-7; 9 positions match TRBD1. This receptor was identified in a man aged 60-69 years in good health. The sequencing sample was made of blood. Written as DNA, the CDR3 is TGTGCCAGCAGCTTGGACAGGGGTCGAGAGCAGTACTTC. The encoded protein is CASSLDRGREQYF.